One and the same sample provided the 14 T cell receptor beta chains below, sequenced in a study of control samples from healthy donors and cancer patients. Measured with immunoSEQ multiplex PCR; TCRdb has only the in-frame clones, and not every one. The top ten clones hold 4% to 5.5% of a sample with about 110,000 clones, roughly nine tenths of them seen once. The source material was blood. The source is a human donor in good health. The donor label of this sample is uncertain.

The chain links TRBV7-9 to TRBJ2-1; D is undetermined. Trimming cost V 1 base and J 4 bases, with 5 bases left between them. Germline V gene sequence: CDR1 SEHNR, CDR2 FQNEAQ (reference sequence). CDR3 size: 13 residues. CDR3 protein: CASSLGEYNEQFF. Here the CDR3 DNA reads TGTGCCAGCAGCTTAGGCGAATACAATGAGCAGTTCTTC.

The V and J genes are TRBV19 and TRBJ2-1; 9 bases match TRBD1. This CDR3 is built from 15 residues. With 7 bases clipped from V and 1 base from J, the junction kept 5 bases outside the gene matches. Germline lookup yields CDR1 LNHDA and CDR2 SQIVND (reference sequence). In nucleotides, the CDR3 is TGTGCCAGTATCCCTGGGACAGGGTCCTACAATGAGCAGTTCTTC. It translates to CASIPGTGSYNEQFF.

The V call is TRBV5-1, the J call TRBJ1-1, with a tentative D call TRBD1 (5 bases). V was pared by 2 bases and J by 2 bases, with 10 bases between. The CDR3 is 14 residues long. The germline V gene encodes CDR1 SGHRS and CDR2 YFSETQ. Here the CDR3 DNA reads TGCGCCAGCAGCTTCGGGACGGATAACACTGAAGCTTTCTTT. Translating gives CASSFGTDNTEAFF.

This clone appeared once. The rearrangement joins TRBV6-2 or TRBV6-3 to TRBJ1-5; D unresolved. The CDR3 is made up of 13 amino acids. Per germline, CDR1 MNHEY and CDR2 SVGEGT. Deletions cut 4 bases from V and 6 bases from J, with 10 bases between. In DNA, the CDR3 is TGTGCCAGCAGTTGGGTATTCGGTCAGCCCCAGCATTTT. This translates into CASSWVFGQPQHF.

The CDR3 bases are TGCGCCAGCAGCCCCGACGGAGACTATGGCTACACCTTC. Amino acid sequence: CASSPDGDYGYTF. This chain joins TRBV5-1 and TRBJ1-2; no reliable D call. CDR3 length equals 13 residues. Trimming took 4 bases from V and 3 from J, leaving 10 bases between them. Germline CDR1 SGHRS, CDR2 YFSETQ. Full variable domain (remainder filled in from reference TRBV5-1 and TRBJ1-2): KAGVTQTPRYLIKTRGQQVTLSCSPISGHRSVSWYQQTPGQGLQFLFEYFSETQRNKGNFPGRFSGRQFSNSRSEMNVSTLELGDSALYLCASSPDGDYGYTFGSGTRLTVV.

The chain recombines TRBV27 with TRBJ2-2; possibly TRBD1 or TRBD2 for D (5 bases each). There are 15 residues in the CDR3. The germline gives CDR1 MNHEY, CDR2 SMNVEV (reference sequence). The V gene lost 8 bases and the J gene lost 0 bases, with 13 bases spanning the gap. CDR3 in DNA: TGTGCCAGCGGGGACGCTGTCACGAACACCGGGGAGCTGTTTTTT. Its protein product is CASGDAVTNTGELFF.

The rearrangement links TRBV4-2 to TRBJ2-3; D is unresolved. Germline V gives CDR1 LGHNA, CDR2 YNFKEQ. V was cut by 0 bases and J by 7 bases, with 5 bases left in between. This CDR3 spans 12 amino acids. CDR3 sequence reads: CASSQDWNTQYF. Written as DNA, the CDR3 is TGTGCCAGCAGCCAAGACTGGAATACGCAGTATTTT.

This clone was counted once. The chain is built from TRBV3-1 (or the pseudogene TRBV3-2) and TRBJ2-7; 9 bases map to TRBD1. CDR1 LGHDT and CDR2 YNNKEL come from the germline V gene (reference sequence). This CDR3 comprises 14 residues. Unmatched junction bases numbered 3, after V lost 4 bases and J lost 2 bases. The CDR3 spells CASSPGQGTYEQYF. The CDR3 coding sequence is TGTGCCAGCAGCCCGGGACAGGGCACCTACGAGCAGTACTTC.

V is TRBV7-2 and J is TRBJ1-5; D remains ambiguous. Germline V gene lookup returns CDR1 SGHTA and CDR2 FQGNSA. Trimming took off 1 base at V and 5 bases at J, with 9 bases between the two ends. This CDR3 has 14 amino acids. The CDR3 reads CASSLVEGYQPQHF. CDR3 nucleotide sequence: TGTGCCAGCAGCTTAGTTGAGGGATATCAGCCCCAGCATTTT.

The gene calls are TRBV28 and TRBJ1-6, with 9 bases that match TRBD1. Looked up from germline, CDR1 is MDHEN and CDR2 is SYDVKM. The CDR3 consists of 18 residues. V dropped 6 bases and J dropped 10; count of bases not matched to a gene: 19. The CDR3 coding sequence is TGTGCCAGCAGGCATCAAACTTCTTACAGGGGGCGCCGGTCACCCCTCCACTTT. Protein: CASRHQTSYRGRRSPLHF. Full variable domain (remainder filled in from reference TRBV28 and TRBJ1-6): DVKVTQSSRYLVKRTGEKVFLECVQDMDHENMFWYRQDPGLGLRLIYFSYDVKMKEKGDIPEGYSVSREKKERFSLILESASTNQTSMYLCASRHQTSYRGRRSPLHFGNGTRLTVT.

The chain couples TRBV24-1 to TRBJ2-2; 7 nucleotides agree with TRBD1. The germline V gene encodes CDR1 KGHDR and CDR2 SFDVKD. V gave up 6 bases and J gave up 0 bases; unmatched junction bases: 3. The CDR3 covers 15 residues. The chain's CDR3 is CATSPTGTNTGELFF. CDR3 DNA sequence: TGTGCCACCAGTCCGACAGGGACGAACACCGGGGAGCTGTTTTTT.

The chain has TRBV29-1 and TRBJ1-1; D call uncertain. Between the trimmed V and J ends, which lost 4 bases and 11 bases, there was a span of 11 bases. The germline CDR1 and CDR2 sequences are SQVTM and ANQGSEA. The CDR3 contains 10 residues. The CDR3 DNA follows: TGCAGCGTTGGTGGGCAGGCGGCTTTCTTT. Its translation is CSVGGQAAFF.

The rearrangement joins TRBV30 to TRBJ1-1, with D possibly matching TRBD1 (5 bases). Germline V CDR1 and CDR2: GTSNPN, SVGIG (reference sequence). The CDR3 loop spans 13 amino acids. V was pared by 3 bases and J by 8 bases, with 16 bases between. The CDR3 DNA reads TGTGCCTGGAGCTTGATAGGGGAGCGCGAAGCTTTCTTT. Translated: CAWSLIGEREAFF.

This chain connects TRBV10-3 to TRBJ1-1; no definite D call. The V end was cut by 3 bases, the J end by 9 bases, with 26 bases between. The CDR3 covers 17 residues. Germline CDR1 reads ENHRY; CDR2 reads SYGVKD. The CDR3 here is CAISDYRPMGGSTQAFF. The CDR3 bases are TGTGCCATCAGTGATTACCGCCCTATGGGCGGGTCGACACAAGCTTTCTTT.